One TCR beta chain is described in this entry. The antigen remains undetermined. This sample was included in a study of T cell repertoires in cytomegalovirus infection. Study context: Use of recently identified HLA-C-restricted and well-studied HLA-B-restricted CMV epitopes was part of the study. Matching HLA type and CMV infection were both indicated by public TCR beta signatures. Whole-study results and caveats: Within the response measured ex vivo, HLA-C-restricted CMV-specific TCR beta clonotypes were dominant. Summed public TCR beta family frequency identified CMV carriers bearing the relevant HLA.

Via MiXCR, TCRdb re-called the reads, giving one row per CDR3 protein. The sample contains roughly 220,000 distinct CDR3 sequences, 38% of which appear only once. The CDR3 totals 20 residues. V was pared by 3 bases and J by 3 bases, with 27 bases between. The sample in question was CD8+ T cells from cultured PBMCs, obtained from culture after CMV antigen stimulation. This chain uses TRBV12-3 or TRBV12-4 with TRBJ1-3, with D perhaps TRBD1 (5 bases). The source of this sequence is a human donor in good health (CMV status not recorded). Some clones in this sample may be carry-over from other donors' samples. This CDR3 is CASSFGTGVYVLGVGNTIYF. The CDR3 DNA reads TGTGCCAGCAGTTTTGGCACAGGAGTCTATGTCTTGGGAGTTGGAAACACCATATATTTT.